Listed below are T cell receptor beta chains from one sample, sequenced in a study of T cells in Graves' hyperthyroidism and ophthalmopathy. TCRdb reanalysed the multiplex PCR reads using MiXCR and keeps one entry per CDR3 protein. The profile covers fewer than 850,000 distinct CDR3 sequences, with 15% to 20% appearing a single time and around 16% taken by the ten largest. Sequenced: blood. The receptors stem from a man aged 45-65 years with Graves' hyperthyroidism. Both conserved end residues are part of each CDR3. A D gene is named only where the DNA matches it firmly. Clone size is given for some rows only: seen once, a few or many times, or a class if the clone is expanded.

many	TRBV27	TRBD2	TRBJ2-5	TGTGCCAGCAGCCCGGGGACTAGCCTTTACCAAGAGACCCAGTACTTC	CASSPGTSLYQETQYF
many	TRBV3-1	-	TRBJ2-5	TGTGCCAGCAGCCAAAGAGGAGGGTTCCTGGTGACCCAGTACTTC	CASSQRGGFLVTQYF
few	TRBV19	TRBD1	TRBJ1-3	TGTGCAAGCACAGGGGTTGATGGAAACACCATATATTTT	CASTGVDGNTIYF
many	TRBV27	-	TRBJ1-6	TGTGCCAGCACCCAACCCCCTTATAACCTGCTCCACTTT	CASTQPPYNLLHF
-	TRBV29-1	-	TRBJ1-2	TGCAGCGTTACGTTTCGGGGTAACTATGGCTACACCTTC	CSVTFRGNYGYTF
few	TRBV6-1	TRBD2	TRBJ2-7	TGTGCCAGCAGTTCAGTCAGCCCGGGACTAGCGATCCCCTACGAGCAGTACTTC	CASSSVSPGLAIPYEQYF
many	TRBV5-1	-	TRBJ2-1	TGCGCCAGCAGCTTGCCCAGAGGTGGTAGTCGATACAATGAGCAGTTCTTC	CASSLPRGGSRYNEQFF
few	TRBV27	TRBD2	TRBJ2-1	TGTGCCAGCAGTAGGGCCTCTAGCGGGAGGGCCTTTGAGCAGTTCTTC	CASSRASSGRAFEQFF
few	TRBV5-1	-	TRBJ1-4	TGCGCCAGCAGCTTGGGGGGCGGCCCGAATGAAAAACTGTTTTTT	CASSLGGGPNEKLFF
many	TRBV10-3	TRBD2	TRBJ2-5	TGTGCCATCAGCGCCGAGGGGACTAGCAGAGGAGAGACCCAGTACTTC	CAISAEGTSRGETQYF
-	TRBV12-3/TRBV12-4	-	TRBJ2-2	TGTGCCAGCCAGGCCGGGGAGGTCACCGGGGAGCTGTTTTTT	CASQAGEVTGELFF
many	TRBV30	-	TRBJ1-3	TGTGCCTGGAGGCGGGGGCCCCGCACCATATATTTT	CAWRRGPRTIYF
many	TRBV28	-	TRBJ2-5	TGTGCCAGCAGACGGGCACCTCCCCAAGAGACCCAGTACTTC	CASRRAPPQETQYF
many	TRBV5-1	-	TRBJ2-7	TGCGCCAGCAGCTTGGTAGACGGGGGAGAGCAGTACTTC	CASSLVDGGEQYF
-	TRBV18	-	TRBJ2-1	TGTGCCAGCTCACCGGCCAACTGGGAGTCCTACAATGAGCAGTTCTTC	CASSPANWESYNEQFF
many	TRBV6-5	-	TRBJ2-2	TGTGCCAGCAGTTACCAGCTGACGAACACCGGGGAGCTGTTTTTT	CASSYQLTNTGELFF